This is a list of T cell receptor beta chains from one sample in a study of CD8 T cells in ankylosing spondylitis. MiXCR was run by TCRdb on the 5' RACE reads, yielding one entry per CDR3 protein. The sample has about 540,000 distinct CDR3 sequences; roughly an eighth are singletons. The sample consisted of blood, either unsorted or a sorted T cell fraction (not recorded which). These receptors were taken from a male donor with ankylosing spondylitis. CDR3s include the opening cysteine and the closing phenylalanine or tryptophan. Each record gives: CDR3 length, J gene, V gene, CDR3 protein.

cdr3_length: 13; j_call: TRBJ2-3; v_call: TRBV7-9; cdr3_aa: CASSFGERDTQYF
cdr3_length: 14; j_call: TRBJ2-1; v_call: TRBV5-1; cdr3_aa: CASSQTSDYNEQFF
cdr3_length: 14; j_call: TRBJ2-1; v_call: TRBV7-2; cdr3_aa: CASSPNRVWDEQFF
cdr3_length: 13; j_call: TRBJ2-5; v_call: TRBV5-1; cdr3_aa: CASSPIDRGAQYF
cdr3_length: 13; j_call: TRBJ1-1; v_call: TRBV20-1; cdr3_aa: CSAAWDRHTEAFF
cdr3_length: 15; j_call: TRBJ2-3; v_call: TRBV10-1; cdr3_aa: CASSESGPESHTQYF
cdr3_length: 15; j_call: TRBJ2-3; v_call: TRBV20-1; cdr3_aa: CSARGRGQGTDTQYF
cdr3_length: 11; j_call: TRBJ2-7; v_call: TRBV2; cdr3_aa: CASSAGPEQYF
cdr3_length: 15; j_call: TRBJ2-1; v_call: TRBV20-1; cdr3_aa: CSAIVAASSYNEQFF
cdr3_length: 12; j_call: TRBJ1-1; v_call: TRBV24-1; cdr3_aa: CATSDWQDEAFF
cdr3_length: 16; j_call: TRBJ2-3; v_call: TRBV29-1; cdr3_aa: CSVEVGRASGTDTQYF
cdr3_length: 13; j_call: TRBJ1-5; v_call: TRBV27; cdr3_aa: CASSLSPGQAQHF
cdr3_length: 14; j_call: TRBJ2-2; v_call: TRBV4-2; cdr3_aa: CASSQEGYTGELFF
cdr3_length: 16; j_call: TRBJ2-7; v_call: TRBV7-8; cdr3_aa: CASSLAGRTGAYEQYF
cdr3_length: 12; j_call: TRBJ2-5; v_call: TRBV20-1; cdr3_aa: CSADPGTETQYF
cdr3_length: 17; j_call: TRBJ2-1; v_call: TRBV3-1; cdr3_aa: CASSQDQTSGAYNEQFF
cdr3_length: 14; j_call: TRBJ1-2; v_call: TRBV12-3/TRBV12-4; cdr3_aa: CASGGTPRVYGYTF
cdr3_length: 13; j_call: TRBJ2-3; v_call: TRBV29-1; cdr3_aa: CSVVRTGGDTQYF
cdr3_length: 15; j_call: TRBJ1-2; v_call: TRBV7-9; cdr3_aa: CASLGQGTDRGGYTF
cdr3_length: 16; j_call: TRBJ2-3; v_call: TRBV5-6; cdr3_aa: CASSFPIAGGADTQYF
cdr3_length: 13; j_call: TRBJ2-2; v_call: TRBV3-1; cdr3_aa: CASKGRPTGELFF
cdr3_length: 16; j_call: TRBJ1-5; v_call: TRBV5-8; cdr3_aa: CASSRRQSYSNQPQHF
cdr3_length: 14; j_call: TRBJ1-1; v_call: TRBV11-1; cdr3_aa: CASSPTRGYTEAFF
cdr3_length: 18; j_call: TRBJ1-2; v_call: TRBV6-1; cdr3_aa: CASALEFGGRDKGGGYTF
cdr3_length: 16; j_call: TRBJ2-1; v_call: TRBV4-2; cdr3_aa: CASSQGASGTYNEQFF
cdr3_length: 14; j_call: TRBJ2-7; v_call: TRBV20-1; cdr3_aa: CSAPNLAGADEQYF
cdr3_length: 16; j_call: TRBJ2-1; v_call: TRBV5-1; cdr3_aa: CASSFSPSGGYNEQFF
cdr3_length: 14; j_call: TRBJ2-4; v_call: TRBV27; cdr3_aa: CASSLKRGGGIQYF
cdr3_length: 14; j_call: TRBJ2-5; v_call: TRBV5-1; cdr3_aa: CASSFRGPEETQYF
cdr3_length: 14; j_call: TRBJ2-7; v_call: TRBV5-1; cdr3_aa: CASSFSGQMDEQYF
cdr3_length: 14; j_call: TRBJ2-2; v_call: TRBV2; cdr3_aa: CASKWTSDTGELFF
cdr3_length: 17; j_call: TRBJ2-1; v_call: TRBV4-2; cdr3_aa: CASSQGGGGRRNNEQFF
cdr3_length: 15; j_call: TRBJ2-5; v_call: TRBV11-3; cdr3_aa: CASSPKRVAAQTQYF
cdr3_length: 16; j_call: TRBJ2-1; v_call: TRBV7-8; cdr3_aa: CASSPRADSSYNEQFF
cdr3_length: 16; j_call: TRBJ2-1; v_call: TRBV27; cdr3_aa: CASRAGTGNPYNEQFF
cdr3_length: 15; j_call: TRBJ1-1; v_call: TRBV3-1; cdr3_aa: CASSHTGRIRTEAFF
cdr3_length: 16; j_call: TRBJ2-3; v_call: TRBV5-6; cdr3_aa: CASSSELAVSTDTQYF
cdr3_length: 13; j_call: TRBJ1-1; v_call: TRBV5-6; cdr3_aa: CASSFRGLTEAFF
cdr3_length: 14; j_call: TRBJ1-5; v_call: TRBV2; cdr3_aa: CASSQEGSNQPQHF
cdr3_length: 21; j_call: TRBJ2-5; v_call: TRBV11-2; cdr3_aa: CASSPPQHIRGGRGSQETQYF
cdr3_length: 14; j_call: TRBJ2-7; v_call: TRBV5-1; cdr3_aa: CASSLNGSPYEQYF
cdr3_length: 18; j_call: TRBJ2-5; v_call: TRBV5-1; cdr3_aa: CASSPRPLALAVQETQYF
cdr3_length: 11; j_call: TRBJ1-3; v_call: TRBV2; cdr3_aa: CASSEVNTIYF
cdr3_length: 15; j_call: TRBJ1-4; v_call: TRBV2; cdr3_aa: CASSELAGSNEKLFF
cdr3_length: 17; j_call: TRBJ2-2; v_call: TRBV14; cdr3_aa: CASSQWGPGTNTGELFF
cdr3_length: 16; j_call: TRBJ2-3; v_call: TRBV7-9; cdr3_aa: CASRLGPHRGADTQYF
cdr3_length: 15; j_call: TRBJ1-5; v_call: TRBV24-1; cdr3_aa: CATSDRNRGNQPQHF
cdr3_length: 15; j_call: TRBJ2-1; v_call: TRBV20-1; cdr3_aa: CSAPLFAVTINEQFF
cdr3_length: 14; j_call: TRBJ2-1; v_call: TRBV7-9; cdr3_aa: CASSGGLSYNEQFF
cdr3_length: 14; j_call: TRBJ2-4; v_call: TRBV3-1; cdr3_aa: CASSEPGQGDIQYF
cdr3_length: 16; j_call: TRBJ2-1; v_call: TRBV5-1; cdr3_aa: CASSPDRGGRINEQFF
cdr3_length: 13; j_call: TRBJ1-5; v_call: TRBV18; cdr3_aa: CASSAGASQPQHF
cdr3_length: 14; j_call: TRBJ2-7; v_call: TRBV6-5; cdr3_aa: CASSYFRQNYEQYF
cdr3_length: 14; j_call: TRBJ2-2; v_call: TRBV24-1; cdr3_aa: CATSGTGNTGELFF
cdr3_length: 11; j_call: TRBJ1-1; v_call: TRBV6-2/TRBV6-3; cdr3_aa: CASSAVSEAFF